Following are 25 T cell receptor beta chains from one sample sequenced in a study of blood T cell repertoires in COVID-19. This table comes from immunoSEQ multiplex PCR, and its TCRdb copy is limited to in-frame clones, with some not included. Altogether approximately 240,000 clones are present, 80% to 90% being singletons, with the ten largest covering roughly 5%. Sequenced input: peripheral blood. These receptors all come from a woman aged 60-70 years who had recovered from COVID-19.

This clone appeared once. The chain is built from TRBV9 and TRBJ1-1; tentatively, D is TRBD1 (6 bases). The length of the CDR3 is 13 residues. Trimming removed 4 bases from V and 4 bases from J, with 11 bases in between. Germline loops: CDR1 SGDLS, CDR2 YYNGEE. The CDR3 coding sequence is TGTGCCAGCAGCCTCCAAGGGGGCACTGAAGCTTTCTTT. Encoded protein: CASSLQGGTEAFF.

This chain connects TRBV7-2 to TRBJ1-3; the match to TRBD1 covers 9 bases. Trimming at V came to 5 bases and at J to 0 bases, leaving 5 bases not matched to a gene. Germline loops: CDR1 SGHTA, CDR2 FQGNSA. This CDR3 is 16 amino acids long. The chain's CDR3 is CASSRDRGSSGNTIYF. The CDR3 DNA reads TGTGCCAGCAGCCGCGACAGGGGGAGCTCTGGAAACACCATATATTTT.

V is TRBV4-1 and J is TRBJ2-3, with 8 bases aligning to TRBD2. Germline V gives CDR1 MGHRA, CDR2 YSYEKL. The CDR3 covers 17 residues. V was pared by 3 bases and J by 0 bases, with 8 bases of the junction left unmatched. The CDR3 DNA sequence: TGCGCCAGCAGCCAGAGGGCGGGGGGCCCTAGCACAGATACGCAGTATTTT. It specifies CASSQRAGGPSTDTQYF.

The chain carries TRBV6-5 and TRBJ2-3; 8 bases are a match to TRBD1. Germline CDR1 reads MNHEY; CDR2 reads SVGAGI. The J segment lost 1 base and the V segment lost 5 bases, leaving 2 bases of the junction unmatched. This CDR3 spans 14 amino acids. CDR3 DNA sequence: TGTGCCAGCAGTCCAGGGGGCGGCACAGATACGCAGTATTTT. This translates into CASSPGGGTDTQYF.

The chain combines TRBV21-1 with TRBJ2-5; the table's D call, TRBD1, has no DNA check behind it. TRBV21-1 has pseudogene status. The CDR3 has 17 amino acids. The DNA for the CDR3 is TGTGCCAGCAGCCGAGGTGTACAGGCGCCGGTCCAAGAGACCCAGTACTTC. Its translation is CASSRGVQAPVQETQYF.

CDR3 nucleotides: TGTGCCAGCAGTTTCGACGGCAGGACATACGAGCAGTACTTC. It specifies CASSFDGRTYEQYF. This rearrangement joins TRBV27 to TRBJ2-7, with D possibly matching TRBD1 (5 bases). The germline V and J ends were trimmed by 3 bases and 4 bases, with 13 bases remaining between them. Germline assignment: CDR1 MNHEY and CDR2 SMNVEV (reference sequence). The CDR3 length is 14 residues.

This chain links TRBV7-2 with TRBJ2-5, with a tentative D call TRBD1 (7 bases). In germline, CDR1 is SGHTA, CDR2 FQGNSA. This CDR3 comprises 15 residues. V lost 8 bases to trimming and J lost 1 base, with 17 bases between them. CDR3 in amino acids: CASGGVRGPQETQYF. In DNA, the CDR3 is TGTGCCAGCGGCGGGGTGAGGGGGCCCCAAGAGACCCAGTACTTC. The whole variable domain, filled in from reference TRBV7-2 and TRBJ2-5, reads GAGVSQSPSNKVTEKGKDVELRCDPISGHTALYWYRQSLGQGLEFLIYFQGNSAPDKSGLPSDRFSAERTGGSVSTLTIQRTQQEDSAVYLCASGGVRGPQETQYFGPGTRLLVL.

The table lists this clone with a count of one. V usage is TRBV30 and J usage is TRBJ1-1, with D uncertain. Trimming shortened V by 2 bases and J by 0 bases, and 10 bases separated the two germline ends. The CDR3 is made up of 14 amino acids. Per the germline V gene, CDR1 is GTSNPN and CDR2 is SVGIG (reference sequence). As DNA, the CDR3 is TGTGCCTGGAGTTCCTTAGCGATGAACACTGAAGCTTTCTTT. Residues: CAWSSLAMNTEAFF.

The rearrangement links TRBV6-5 to TRBJ1-4, with D possibly being TRBD1 (5 bases). CDR1 and CDR2 from the germline V gene are MNHEY and SVGAGI. The V end was cut by 0 bases, the J end by 8 bases, with 13 bases between. The CDR3 extends over 15 amino acids. The CDR3 region has the DNA TGTGCCAGCAGTTACTCGGCCAGGGTAGGAGAAAAACTGTTTTTT. This codes for CASSYSARVGEKLFF.

The chain links TRBV11-2 to TRBJ1-1; the D gene is possibly TRBD1 (6 bases). Trimming took 4 bases from V and 2 from J, leaving 14 bases between them. CDR3 length: 15 residues. Per the germline V gene, CDR1 is SGHAT and CDR2 is FQNNGV. The CDR3 nucleotides read TGTGCCAGCAGCTCGCTCCGGGACACTAACACTGAAGCTTTCTTT. Protein: CASSSLRDTNTEAFF.

This chain links TRBV18 with TRBJ1-1; 8 bases are shared with TRBD1. This CDR3 has 14 residues. J lost 3 bases, V lost 3 bases, and 3 bases had no gene match. Germline CDR1 and CDR2: KGHSH and LQKENI. CDR3: CASSPQGADTEAFF. The DNA for the CDR3 is TGTGCCAGCTCACCGCAGGGGGCGGACACTGAAGCTTTCTTT.

This clone turned up a few times. As DNA, the CDR3 is TGTGCCAGCAGTTTAGCCTCCTACGGACAGGACTATGGCTACACCTTC. This sequence encodes CASSLASYGQDYGYTF. This chain uses TRBV28 with TRBJ1-2; 7 bases line up with TRBD1. Per germline, CDR1 MDHEN and CDR2 SYDVKM. This CDR3 has 16 residues. V lost 2 bases to trimming and J lost 3 bases; unmatched junction nucleotides: 9.

Notes on this clone: The sample has other DNA sequences that encode this CDR3 too. V usage is TRBV5-1 and J usage is TRBJ2-2, with D perhaps matching TRBD2 (6 bases). CDR3 length: 15 residues. The V end was cut by 0 bases, the J end by 3 bases, with 9 bases between. Germline-derived CDR1 and CDR2 are SGHRS and YFSETQ. The CDR3 DNA reads TGCGCCAGCAGCTTGGGCGGGGCGGACACCGGGGAGCTGTTTTTT. Its translation: CASSLGGADTGELFF.

The J gene is TRBJ2-6, the V gene TRBV14, with TRBD1 as a possible D gene (5 bases). Trimming cost V 5 bases and J 0 bases, with 14 bases left between them. Germline V gene lookup returns CDR1 SGHDN and CDR2 FVKESK. This CDR3 spans 17 amino acids. CDR3 region: CASSSYRQSSGANVLTF. The CDR3 DNA follows: TGTGCCAGCAGCTCATATAGACAGAGCTCTGGGGCCAACGTCCTGACTTTC.

V is TRBV24-1 and J is TRBJ2-5; possible D gene TRBD1, 6 bases. V gave up 3 bases and J gave up 4 bases, with 11 bases separating them. CDR1 KGHDR and CDR2 SFDVKD come from the germline V gene. This CDR3 has 14 residues. The CDR3 DNA reads as TGTGCCACCAGTGATACGGACAGACCAGAGACCCAGTACTTC. Residues: CATSDTDRPETQYF.

The chain joins TRBV18 to TRBJ2-7; no definite D call. CDR3 length equals 15 residues. V gave up 3 bases and J gave up 1 base, with 13 bases separating them. Germline CDR1 is KGHSH and CDR2 is LQKENI. CDR3 in DNA: TGTGCCAGCTCACCGGGCACCGATCCATCCTACGAGCAGTACTTC. Translation: CASSPGTDPSYEQYF.

The V and J genes are TRBV7-2 and TRBJ2-2; 7 nucleotides agree with TRBD1. The germline V gene encodes CDR1 SGHTA and CDR2 FQGNSA. This CDR3 is built from 13 residues. V was pared by 3 bases and J by 7 bases, with 2 bases of the junction left unmatched. The CDR3 loop reads CASSLPGGGELFF. Here the CDR3 DNA reads TGTGCCAGCAGCTTGCCAGGGGGCGGGGAGCTGTTTTTT.

The chain links TRBV6-2 or TRBV6-3 to TRBJ1-1; tentative D call: TRBD1 (6 bases). Trimming took off 6 bases at V and 2 bases at J, with 19 bases between the two ends. This CDR3 is built from 16 residues. From germline, CDR1 is MNHEY and CDR2 SVGEGT. The CDR3 DNA sequence: TGTGCCAGCAGCGAGCCCAACAGGGCGCTCAACACTGAAGCTTTCTTT. Its protein is CASSEPNRALNTEAFF.

In this sample, this clone turned up a few times. J is TRBJ1-1 and V is TRBV19; maybe TRBD1 (5 bases). The ends were cut back, 2 bases at V and 3 bases at J, with 10 bases in the middle. The CDR3 is 14 residues long. The germline V gene has CDR1 LNHDA and CDR2 SQIVND (reference sequence). CDR3 in amino acids: CASSISGGDTEAFF. CDR3 sequence (DNA): TGTGCCAGTAGTATATCTGGGGGGGACACTGAAGCTTTCTTT.

This rearrangement joins TRBV19 to TRBJ1-6, with D possibly being TRBD1 (5 bases). Germline assignment: CDR1 LNHDA and CDR2 SQIVND (reference sequence). The CDR3 has 16 residues. Between the trimmed V and J ends, which lost 3 bases and 6 bases, there was a span of 15 bases. CDR3 sequence reads: CASSMDQGDGNSPLHF. CDR3 coding DNA: TGTGCCAGTAGTATGGATCAGGGTGATGGTAATTCACCCCTCCACTTT.

This chain links TRBV12-3 or TRBV12-4 with TRBJ1-2; D is unresolved. The CDR3 loop spans 13 amino acids. Trimming took off 1 base at V and 4 bases at J, with 7 bases between the two ends. This CDR3 is CASSLGQIYGYTF. In DNA, the CDR3 is TGTGCCAGCAGTTTAGGGCAGATCTATGGCTACACCTTC.

In this sample, this clone turned up a few times. This chain uses TRBV7-8 with TRBJ2-1; D ambiguous. The germline V and J ends were trimmed by 6 bases and 9 bases, with 21 bases remaining between them. The CDR3 consists of 15 residues. The germline V gene has CDR1 SGHVS and CDR2 FQNEAQ. The CDR3 reads CASRPLRVPSGEQFF. The CDR3, as DNA: TGTGCCAGCAGACCCCTTCGGGTACCCTCGGGTGAGCAGTTCTTC.

This rearrangement joins TRBV30 to TRBJ1-3; D not certain. Between the trimmed V and J ends, which lost 4 bases and 0 bases, there was a span of 7 bases. The CDR3 runs to 13 residues. Germline V gene sequence: CDR1 GTSNPN, CDR2 SVGIG (reference sequence). The CDR3 DNA follows: TGTGCCTGGATGCGCATCTCTGGAAACACCATATATTTT. Its translation: CAWMRISGNTIYF.

This clone was seen once. The V call is TRBV20-1, the J call TRBJ2-3, with D tentatively TRBD2 (6 bases). This CDR3 region has 13 residues. CDR1 and CDR2 from the germline V gene are DFQATT and SNEGSKA (reference sequence). The V end lost 3 bases, the J end lost 2 bases, and 9 bases lay between the germline ends. CDR3 in amino acids: CSASRGVTDTQYF. CDR3 coding DNA: TGCAGTGCTAGTCGCGGGGTCACAGATACGCAGTATTTT.

The genes are TRBV7-2 and TRBJ1-6, with a tentative D call TRBD1 (6 bases). CDR1 and CDR2 (germline): SGHTA, FQGNSA. With 3 bases removed from V and 10 bases from J, the gap between germline ends came to 16 bases. The CDR3 totals 15 residues. The CDR3 here is CASSLSRGAGSPLHF. The CDR3 nucleotides are TGTGCCAGCAGCTTGTCCCGGGGGGCAGGATCACCCCTCCACTTT.